The 6 T cell receptor beta chains below come from one sample, sequenced in a study of OX40 agonist ivuxolimab in advanced cancers. Assay: immunoSEQ multiplex PCR; the TCRdb copy retains only in-frame clones and omits some. Among 150,000 to 190,000 clones listed, 94% were seen once. The specimen comprised CD4+ or CD8+ T cells sorted from blood, sampled in a trial of the OX40 agonist ivuxolimab. The receptors derive from an adult with an advanced solid tumor such as melanoma, head and neck, liver or kidney cancer.

This chain joins TRBV11-2 and TRBJ2-3; 9 bases match TRBD1. V lost 3 bases to trimming and J lost 3 bases; unmatched junction nucleotides: 4. This CDR3 contains 15 residues. CDR1 and CDR2 (germline): SGHAT, FQNNGV. The CDR3 bases are TGTGCCAGCAGCTTCCCCGGACAGGGGACAGATACGCAGTATTTT. It specifies CASSFPGQGTDTQYF.

This clone was detected only once. The chain couples TRBV6-5 to TRBJ2-4; D remains ambiguous. There are 14 residues in the CDR3. The germline CDR1 and CDR2 sequences are MNHEY and SVGAGI. V was shortened by 6 bases and J by 1 base, with 10 bases between the two germline ends. The CDR3 DNA is TGTGCCAGCAGACGCGGATCGGCCAAAAACATTCAGTACTTC. This sequence encodes CASRRGSAKNIQYF.

The chain uses TRBV2 and TRBJ1-1; no clear D. The length of the CDR3 is 14 residues. The germline CDR1 and CDR2 sequences are SNHLY and FYNNEI. Between the trimmed V and J ends, which lost 2 bases and 4 bases, there was a span of 11 bases. The CDR3 loop reads CASSEFLGSTEAFF. Written as DNA, the CDR3 is TGTGCCAGCAGTGAATTCCTGGGGAGCACTGAAGCTTTCTTT. The whole variable domain, remainder taken from reference TRBV2 and TRBJ1-1, is EPEVTQTPSHQVTQMGQEVILRCVPISNHLYFYWYRQILGQKVEFLVSFYNNEISEKSEIFDDQFSVERPDGSNFTLKIRSTKLEDSAMYFCASSEFLGSTEAFFGQGTRLTVV.

This rearrangement joins TRBV9 to TRBJ1-3; D gene uncertain. Germline lookup yields CDR1 SGDLS and CDR2 YYNGEE. The V end lost 0 bases, the J end lost 0 bases, and 13 bases lay between the germline ends. This CDR3 spans 17 amino acids. The CDR3 coding sequence is TGTGCCAGCAGCGTAGAACTACGGACCAGCTCTGGAAACACCATATATTTT. Amino acid sequence: CASSVELRTSSGNTIYF.

This clone appeared a few times. The gene calls are TRBV7-2 and TRBJ2-7; the match to TRBD2 covers 12 bases. V dropped 4 bases and J dropped 2; count of bases not matched to a gene: 3. Germline CDR1 reads SGHTA; CDR2 reads FQGNSA. The CDR3 runs to 15 residues. CDR3 DNA: TGTGCCAGCAGCTACCGGACTAGCGGGACCTACGAGCAGTACTTC. It encodes CASSYRTSGTYEQYF.

This clone was seen only once. V usage is TRBV5-1 and J usage is TRBJ2-1; perhaps TRBD2 as D (5 bases). The germline V gene encodes CDR1 SGHRS and CDR2 YFSETQ. The germline V and J ends were trimmed by 0 bases and 0 bases, with 7 bases remaining between them. This CDR3 is built from 15 residues. Written as DNA, the CDR3 is TGCGCCAGCAGCTTGGAGGCGGGCTCCTACAATGAGCAGTTCTTC. This gives the protein CASSLEAGSYNEQFF.